These 19 T cell receptor beta chains were sequenced from one sample in a study of shared clonotypes between healthy human individuals. Naive CD8 cells, CD45RO-negative and positively selected for CCR7, excluded terminally differentiated effector memory CD45RA+ cells. TCRdb's copy holds only in-frame clones and misses some; the assay was immunoSEQ multiplex PCR. This table holds some 740,000 clones, nearly 95% found once. What was sequenced was naive CD8+ T cells sorted from blood. Source of these receptors: a man aged 25-40 years in good health.

The chain links TRBV7-8 to TRBJ2-7, with a weak D call TRBD1 (7 bases). Trimming stripped 6 bases from V and 5 bases from J, with 17 bases between. CDR3 size: 14 residues. The V gene's germline CDR1 is SGHVS and CDR2 FQNEAQ. CDR3 DNA sequence: TGTGCCAGCAGTTGGGCGGCAGGGGGGAACGAGCAGTACTTC. Residues: CASSWAAGGNEQYF.

This sequence joins TRBV4-1 and TRBJ2-2; D is possibly TRBD2 (5 bases). Looked up from germline, CDR1 is MGHRA and CDR2 is YSYEKL. V lost 4 bases, J lost 5 bases, and 11 bases lay in between. CDR3 size: 14 residues. CDR3 sequence reads: CASSPREYTGELFF. The DNA for the CDR3 is TGCGCCAGCAGCCCAAGGGAGTATACCGGGGAGCTGTTTTTT.

The chain employs TRBV9 and TRBJ2-6; D not certain. CDR3 length: 16 amino acids. V was shortened by 4 bases and J by 4 bases, with 15 bases between the two germline ends. The V gene's germline CDR1 is SGDLS and CDR2 YYNGEE. The CDR3 region is CASSLPMSSGANVLTF. The CDR3, as DNA: TGTGCCAGCAGCCTCCCGATGAGTTCAGGGGCCAACGTCCTGACTTTC.

The chain has TRBV28 and TRBJ1-5; D ambiguous. Germline values: CDR1 MDHEN, CDR2 SYDVKM. This CDR3 region has 20 residues. V lost 3 bases and J 0 bases, leaving 24 bases between the germline ends. The CDR3 is CASSFPIIPLPSYSNQPQHF. CDR3 in DNA: TGTGCCAGCAGTTTCCCCATTATCCCCCTTCCCTCCTATAGCAATCAGCCCCAGCATTTT. Using reference TRBV28 and TRBJ1-5 for the parts outside the CDR3, the full variable domain is DVKVTQSSRYLVKRTGEKVFLECVQDMDHENMFWYRQDPGLGLRLIYFSYDVKMKEKGDIPEGYSVSREKKERFSLILESASTNQTSMYLCASSFPIIPLPSYSNQPQHFGDGTRLSIL.

The chain is built from TRBV2 and TRBJ2-1; TRBD2 agrees at 9 bases. The CDR3 extends over 10 amino acids. The V and J ends lost 7 bases and 14 bases, in that order; junction bases with no gene match: 3. Looked up from germline, CDR1 is SNHLY and CDR2 is FYNNEI. CDR3 protein: CASKGLAKFF. DNA of the CDR3: TGTGCCAGCAAAGGACTAGCGAAGTTCTTC.

This chain uses TRBV6-6 with TRBJ2-3; tentative D call: TRBD2 (6 bases). Germline CDR1 reads MNHNY; CDR2 reads SVGAGI (reference sequence). The CDR3 is 13 amino acids. Trimming shortened V by 5 bases and J by 3 bases, and 9 bases separated the two germline ends. As DNA, the CDR3 is TGTGCCAGCAGTCGCGGGGTAACAGATACGCAGTATTTT. Its translation: CASSRGVTDTQYF.

The CDR3 DNA reads TGTGCCAGCAGTTTCCGACAGACCTACGAGCAGTACTTC. Translating it yields CASSFRQTYEQYF. The V and J genes are TRBV28 and TRBJ2-7, with D possibly matching TRBD1 (5 bases). Germline CDR1 is MDHEN and CDR2 is SYDVKM. The CDR3 spans 13 residues. The germline V and J ends were trimmed by 3 bases and 2 bases, with 8 bases remaining between them.

In regard to this clone: Other DNA sequences in the same sample also yield this CDR3. This chain joins TRBV11-2 and TRBJ2-7; D is undetermined. The CDR3 covers 14 residues. Trimming removed 3 bases from V and 0 bases from J, with 9 bases in between. Germline values: CDR1 SGHAT, CDR2 FQNNGV. The CDR3 reads CASSLGPTSYEQYF. Written as DNA, the CDR3 is TGTGCCAGCAGCTTGGGTCCAACCTCCTACGAGCAGTACTTC.

This sequence joins TRBV5-4 and TRBJ1-4; 8 bases map to TRBD1. Looked up from germline, CDR1 is SGHNT and CDR2 is YYREEE (reference sequence). The CDR3 length is 17 residues. Unmatched junction bases numbered 14, after V lost 4 bases and J lost 6 bases. The chain's CDR3 is CASSASPRQGIDEKLFF. The CDR3 nucleotides are TGTGCCAGCAGCGCAAGCCCCAGACAGGGGATCGATGAAAAACTGTTTTTT.

This sequence joins TRBV7-2 and TRBJ2-1; TRBD2 matches 7 bases. This CDR3 is built from 15 residues. V gave up 5 bases and J gave up 0 bases; unmatched junction bases: 4. Germline-derived CDR1 and CDR2 are SGHTA and FQGNSA. CDR3 sequence reads: CASSPLAGSYNEQFF. CDR3 bases: TGTGCCAGCAGCCCGTTAGCGGGCTCCTACAATGAGCAGTTCTTC.

The rearrangement uses TRBV29-1 and TRBJ2-6; no firm D call. CDR1 and CDR2 (germline): SQVTM, ANQGSEA. This CDR3 has 14 amino acids. V was trimmed by 4 bases and J by 0 bases, leaving 7 bases between them. The CDR3 sequence: CSVAQVSGANVLTF. For the CDR3, the DNA is TGCAGCGTTGCCCAAGTCTCTGGGGCCAACGTCCTGACTTTC.

This sequence joins TRBV6-4 and TRBJ2-3, with 9 positions matching TRBD1. The ends lost 5 bases at V and 1 base at J; junction bases unmatched: 4. Looked up from germline, CDR1 is MRHNA and CDR2 is SNTAGT. This CDR3 contains 15 residues. The CDR3 sequence is CASSRTGAGTDTQYF. For the CDR3, the DNA is TGTGCCAGCAGTCGGACAGGGGCGGGCACAGATACGCAGTATTTT.

V and J are TRBV7-6 and TRBJ1-1; 8 bases agree with TRBD1. The V and J ends lost 1 base and 8 bases, in that order; junction bases with no gene match: 12. In germline, CDR1 is SGHVS, CDR2 FNYEAQ. This CDR3 has 16 residues. The chain's CDR3 is CASSLVGVRGPPEAFF. CDR3 nucleotides: TGTGCCAGCAGCTTAGTCGGGGTCAGGGGGCCGCCGGAAGCTTTCTTT.

This chain connects TRBV7-9 to TRBJ2-1; 12 bases line up with TRBD2. This CDR3 has 17 amino acids. Germline V gene data show CDR1 as SEHNR and CDR2 as FQNEAQ (reference sequence). V dropped 5 bases and J dropped 7; count of bases not matched to a gene: 12. CDR3 bases: TGTGCCAGCAGCATTACTAGCGGGAGGTCAATAGGAAATGAGCAGTTCTTC. The encoded protein is CASSITSGRSIGNEQFF.

The chain combines TRBV11-2 with TRBJ1-1; tentative D call: TRBD1 (6 bases). This CDR3 contains 16 residues. V lost 5 bases and J 0 bases, leaving 16 bases between the germline ends. Germline-derived CDR1 and CDR2 are SGHAT and FQNNGV. This CDR3 reads CASSVTDSYMNTEAFF. CDR3 DNA: TGTGCCAGCAGCGTAACGGACAGCTACATGAACACTGAAGCTTTCTTT.

This chain connects TRBV27 to TRBJ2-7; D gene ambiguous. The CDR3 extends over 13 amino acids. Per germline, CDR1 MNHEY and CDR2 SMNVEV (reference sequence). V gave up 5 bases and J gave up 5 bases, with 13 bases separating them. This chain's CDR3 is CASSPASPDEQYF. The DNA of the CDR3 is TGTGCCAGCAGTCCCGCCTCTCCTGACGAGCAGTACTTC.

This clone has just a few counts. The same CDR3 also results from other DNA sequences found in this sample. The CDR3 is CASSEALRGYEQYF. DNA of the CDR3: TGTGCCAGCAGTGAAGCGCTCAGGGGGTACGAGCAGTACTTC. J is TRBJ2-7 and V is TRBV2; 7 bases align to TRBD1. CDR1 is SNHLY, CDR2 FYNNEI, per germline. This CDR3 is 14 amino acids long. With 0 bases clipped from V and 4 bases from J, the junction kept 3 bases outside the gene matches.

The chain uses TRBV5-1 and TRBJ2-7; a possible D gene is TRBD2 (6 bases). The CDR3 has 13 amino acids. CDR1 and CDR2 (germline): SGHRS, YFSETQ. The V and J ends lost 5 bases and 2 bases respectively, with 11 bases between them. CDR3 in DNA: TGCGCCAGCAGGACCGGGAGCGCCTACGAGCAGTACTTC. As protein: CASRTGSAYEQYF.

The CDR3 spells CASRTPGLTPTNEKLFF. The CDR3 DNA is TGTGCCAGCAGAACCCCGGGACTTACCCCTACTAATGAAAAACTGTTTTTT. The rearrangement links TRBV28 to TRBJ1-4; possibly TRBD1 for D (5 bases). This CDR3 has 17 residues. Between the trimmed V and J ends, which lost 6 bases and 2 bases, there was a span of 19 bases. Looked up from germline, CDR1 is MDHEN and CDR2 is SYDVKM.